The clone carrying this T cell receptor beta chain has only a few counts. Its antigen is unidentified. Template switching added a universal primer site; cDNA carried unique molecular identifiers. MiXCR was run by TCRdb on the 5' RACE reads, yielding one entry per CDR3 protein. The sample records approximately 490,000 distinct CDR3 sequences, around 24% being singletons. The CDR3 spans 14 residues. Trimming left V 5 bases short and J 0 bases short, with 8 bases between. Germline V gene data show CDR1 as MNHNS and CDR2 as SASEGT. These data belong to a study of identical twins. Study-wide results and limits: The study found excess low generation probability among twin-shared out-of-frame alpha sequences. It was cross-sectional statistical analysis, not following the same donors, that the conclusions relied on. With beta out-of-frame sequences, excess sharing by twins was weaker.

The sample also formed part of further work on yellow fever vaccine responses in identical twins.

Sequencing was performed on CD4+ T cells sorted from blood. The genes are TRBV6-1 and TRBJ2-1; D remains ambiguous. This TCR was recovered from a young woman in good health. In DNA, the CDR3 is TGTGCCAGCAGTCCGGACGGCTCCTACAATGAGCAGTTCTTC. Translation: CASSPDGSYNEQFF.